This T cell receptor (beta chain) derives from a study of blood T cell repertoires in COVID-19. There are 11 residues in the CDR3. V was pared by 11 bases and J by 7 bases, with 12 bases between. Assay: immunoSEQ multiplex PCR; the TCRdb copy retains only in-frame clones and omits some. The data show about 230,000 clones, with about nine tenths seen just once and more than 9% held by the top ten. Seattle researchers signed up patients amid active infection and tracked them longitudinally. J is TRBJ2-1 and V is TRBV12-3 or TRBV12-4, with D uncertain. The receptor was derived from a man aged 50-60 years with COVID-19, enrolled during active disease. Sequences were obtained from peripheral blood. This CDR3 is CASGARNEQFF. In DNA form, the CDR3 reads TGTGCCTCCGGCGCGAGGAATGAGCAGTTCTTC.